This is a list of T cell receptor beta chains from one sample in a study. Each CDR3 protein is one row after TCRdb ran MiXCR on the reads. The sample gives about 740 distinct CDR3 sequences, 8% to 9.5% of which show up once; roughly 20% is in the top ten. Sample: CD4+ T cells from synovial fluid. These receptors were taken from a human donor with rheumatoid arthritis. Each CDR3 is given without its conserved first and last residue.

ASEVADEQY,TRBJ2-7,TRBV2
ASSFRSTRGAKNIQY,TRBJ2-4,TRBV5-4
ASSFVPGRYEQY,TRBJ2-7,TRBV7-9
ASSLESSAYTEAF,TRBJ1-1,TRBV11-2
ASSRDRGMSYEQY,TRBJ2-7,TRBV7-2
ASSLLQGYNYGYT,TRBJ1-2,TRBV28
ASSLAARGSEQY,TRBJ2-7,TRBV5-1
SARAGEKGLYNEQF,TRBJ2-1,TRBV20-1
AWSSTSHTQY,TRBJ2-3,TRBV30
SARGPNTEAF,TRBJ1-1,TRBV20-1
ASSKWEGATETQY,TRBJ2-5,TRBV21-1
ASSAMQGEYRNQPQH,TRBJ1-5,TRBV7-2
ASSPPGQGAGEQY,TRBJ2-7,TRBV18
ASSRHLEGQNYEQY,TRBJ2-7,TRBV5-1
ASSYGGGLVKETQY,TRBJ2-5,TRBV6-6
ASSPGRAGNQPQH,TRBJ1-5,TRBV18
SARDKKLGEVSNQPQH,TRBJ1-5,TRBV20-1
AWSAQPWVASEQY,TRBJ2-7,TRBV30